The rows below give T cell receptor beta chains drawn from one sample of a study of blood T cell repertoires in COVID-19. TCRdb's table, derived via immunoSEQ multiplex PCR, lists solely in-frame clones and lacks some. This sample has fewer than 65,000 clones, with about nine tenths found just once. The sequenced sample was peripheral blood. The receptors were gathered from a woman of 80 years or more with acute or convalescent COVID-19. The CDR3 runs from the conserved cysteine through the conserved F or W. The D gene is left open where the match is weak. Expanded clones get a size class; other rows say once, few or many, or leave the size out.

D gene	V gene	J gene	clone size	CDR3 protein	CDR3 DNA
NA	TRBV29-1	TRBJ1-4	NA	CSVMEGVGKLFF	TGCAGCGTTATGGAAGGGGTGGGAAAACTGTTTTTT
NA	TRBV19	TRBJ1-2	once	CASSATPQRGYTF	TGTGCCAGTAGCGCGACACCTCAGCGGGGCTACACCTTC
TRBD1	TRBV3-1/TRBV3-2	TRBJ1-5	NA	CASSRYEGTGVYQPQHF	TGTGCCAGCAGCCGATATGAGGGGACAGGGGTTTATCAGCCCCAGCATTTT
NA	TRBV21-1	TRBJ1-1	NA	CASSSGVPGDTEAFF	TGTGCCAGCAGCTCAGGTGTCCCGGGGGACACTGAAGCTTTCTTT
NA	TRBV5-6	TRBJ1-2	NA	CASSRTVNYGYTF	TGTGCCAGCAGCCGAACGGTTAACTATGGCTACACCTTC
NA	TRBV18	TRBJ1-2	NA	CASSPPSRSGVGYTF	TGTGCCAGCTCACCACCGTCTCGGTCAGGGGTAGGCTACACCTTC
NA	TRBV5-1	TRBJ2-2	NA	CASSQYGQNPGELFF	TGCGCCAGCAGCCAATATGGGCAGAACCCCGGGGAGCTGTTTTTT
TRBD2	TRBV19	TRBJ2-3	NA	CASGGLALDTQYF	TGTGCCAGTGGGGGACTAGCGCTAGATACGCAGTATTTT
TRBD1	TRBV19	TRBJ2-7	few	CASSILPKTGVPYEQYF	TGTGCCAGTAGTATCTTACCAAAGACAGGGGTCCCCTACGAGCAGTACTTC
NA	TRBV19	TRBJ2-7	NA	CASSSRSYEQYF	TGTGCCAGTAGTAGCAGATCCTACGAGCAGTACTTC
NA	TRBV10-3	TRBJ1-5	NA	CAISDAGESQPQHF	TGTGCCATCAGTGATGCAGGGGAAAGTCAGCCCCAGCATTTT
NA	TRBV29-1	TRBJ2-1	NA	CSLREGGAYNEQFF	TGCAGCCTTAGGGAGGGGGGAGCCTACAATGAGCAGTTCTTC
NA	TRBV24-1	TRBJ2-2	NA	CATSDQEGHWATGELFF	TGTGCCACCAGTGATCAGGAAGGCCATTGGGCCACCGGGGAGCTGTTTTTT
NA	TRBV10-1	TRBJ1-6	NA	CASSGTVNSPLHF	TGCGCCAGCAGCGGGACTGTTAATTCACCCCTCCACTTT
TRBD1	TRBV5-1	TRBJ2-5	NA	CASSEDRRETQYF	TGCGCCAGCAGCGAGGACAGGCGGGAGACCCAGTACTTC
NA	TRBV4-1	TRBJ1-2	few	CASSQSSGNYGYTF	TGCGCCAGCAGCCAATCTTCGGGTAACTATGGCTACACCTTC
TRBD2	TRBV11-2	TRBJ2-3	NA	CASSPLSGGPRDTQYF	TGTGCCAGCAGCCCCCTTTCGGGAGGGCCAAGAGATACGCAGTATTTT
TRBD1	TRBV9	TRBJ2-2	NA	CASSVLTGVAGELFF	TGTGCCAGCAGCGTACTAACAGGGGTGGCCGGGGAGCTGTTTTTT
TRBD1	TRBV18	TRBJ2-6	NA	CASSPRGPGGTSGANVLTF	TGTGCCAGCTCACCACGAGGGCCAGGGGGCACATCTGGGGCCAACGTCCTGACTTTC
NA	TRBV10-2	TRBJ2-2	NA	CAGGTPNTGELFF	TGCGCCGGGGGGACCCCGAACACCGGGGAGCTGTTTTTT
TRBD1	TRBV18	TRBJ1-5	NA	CASSTGTGDNQPQHF	TGTGCCAGCTCGACCGGGACAGGGGACAATCAGCCCCAGCATTTT
NA	TRBV19	TRBJ1-5	NA	CASRGRGRFQPQHF	TGTGCCAGCCGCGGCAGGGGACGGTTTCAGCCCCAGCATTTT
TRBD1	TRBV7-6	TRBJ2-7	once	CASNGPGGTGAREQYF	TGTGCCAGCAACGGCCCCGGAGGGACAGGGGCCCGCGAGCAGTACTTC
TRBD1	TRBV23-1	TRBJ1-1	NA	CASSKYRGASTEAFF	TGCGCCAGCAGTAAATACAGGGGGGCAAGTACTGAAGCTTTCTTT
NA	TRBV5-1	TRBJ1-1	NA	CASSLGASGTEAFF	TGCGCCAGCAGCTTGGGAGCCAGCGGCACTGAAGCTTTCTTT
NA	TRBV5-4	TRBJ1-3	NA	CASSLERGISGNTIYF	TGTGCCAGCAGCTTGGAAAGGGGGATCTCTGGAAACACCATATATTTT
TRBD1	TRBV5-1	TRBJ1-1	NA	CASSFYWTGRNTEAFF	TGCGCCAGCAGCTTCTACTGGACAGGTAGGAACACTGAAGCTTTCTTT
NA	TRBV7-2	TRBJ1-3	NA	CASSTRRGSGNTIYF	TGTGCCAGCAGCACTCGGCGGGGTTCTGGAAACACCATATATTTT
NA	TRBV7-3	TRBJ2-5	NA	CASSLVRGREETQYF	TGTGCCAGCAGCTTAGTTCGAGGGCGGGAAGAGACCCAGTACTTC
NA	TRBV3-1/TRBV3-2	TRBJ1-5	NA	CASSQDKNSNQPQHF	TGTGCCAGCAGCCAAGACAAAAATAGCAATCAGCCCCAGCATTTT
TRBD2	TRBV27	TRBJ2-5	NA	CASSRRLAGGQETQYF	TGTGCCAGCAGTAGGAGACTAGCGGGGGGACAAGAGACCCAGTACTTC
NA	TRBV28	TRBJ1-2	NA	CASADYYGYTF	TGTGCCAGCGCGGATTACTATGGCTACACCTTC
NA	TRBV30	TRBJ2-7	NA	CAWSVVYEQYF	TGTGCCTGGAGTGTCGTGTACGAGCAGTACTTC
NA	TRBV19	TRBJ1-1	NA	CASSIDVGGRPNTEAFF	TGTGCCAGTAGTATAGACGTAGGAGGCAGGCCGAACACTGAAGCTTTCTTT
TRBD1	TRBV11-2	TRBJ1-1	NA	CASSYIQGFTEAFF	TGTGCCAGCAGCTATATACAGGGGTTCACTGAAGCTTTCTTT
NA	TRBV28	TRBJ1-3	NA	CASSTKAGRNSGNTIYF	TGTGCCAGCAGCACGAAGGCGGGCAGGAACTCTGGAAACACCATATATTTT